This T cell receptor (beta chain) was identified during a study of PD-1 blockade in classical Hodgkin lymphoma. All the patients suffered relapse after autologous stem cell transplantation, and brentuximab vedotin exposure differed. Measured with immunoSEQ multiplex PCR; TCRdb has only the in-frame clones, and not every one. This table has 40,000 to 55,000 clones, around nine tenths appearing once. The sample in question was peripheral blood mononuclear cells (PBMCs), obtained at baseline. The source is a human donor with classical Hodgkin lymphoma.

The CDR3 DNA reads TGTGCCAGCCGAAGGGGAGGGGGCATCGGGGAGCTGTTTTTT. As protein: CASRRGGGIGELFF. The V call is TRBV7-2, the J call TRBJ2-2, with D perhaps being TRBD1 or TRBD2 (7 bases each). In germline, CDR1 is SGHTA, CDR2 FQGNSA. The CDR3 is 14 residues long. V lost 8 bases, J lost 7 bases, and 17 bases lay in between.